What follows are 30 T cell receptor beta chains derived from one specimen sequenced in a study of molecular identifiers for immune sequencing clone quantification. TCRdb fed the PCR reads into MiXCR, producing one record per CDR3 protein. The sample includes about 320,000 distinct CDR3 sequences, over 20% of them seen just once. The sequenced sample was naive CD8+ T cells from blood, with Jurkat cell RNA spiked in. Subset denoted: FACS-sorted CD8+CD4-CCR7+CD45RA+ naive T cells. Source of these receptors: a human donor in good health. Some libraries in this study had Jurkat cell RNA spiked in.

On this clonotype: A single base separates this from a much larger clone, so it may be a read error. This chain uses TRBV28 with TRBJ2-4; tentatively, D is TRBD1 (6 bases). In germline, CDR1 is MDHEN, CDR2 SYDVKM. V was shortened by 2 bases and J by 2 bases, with 16 bases between the two germline ends. The CDR3 extends over 17 amino acids. The CDR3 DNA reads as TGTGCCAGCAGTTTAACCGAGGGGGTCTCGTCCAAAAACATTCAGTACTTC. Its protein product is CASSLTEGVSSKNIQYF.

This clonotype was observed at least ten times. The V gene is TRBV5-4, the J gene TRBJ2-7; D is unresolved. Germline V gene lookup returns CDR1 SGHNT and CDR2 YYREEE (reference sequence). The CDR3 sequence is 13 residues long. V lost 4 bases, J lost 0 bases, and 8 bases lay in between. The CDR3 sequence: CASSPLGSYEQYF. CDR3 nucleotides: TGTGCCAGCAGCCCTCTAGGCTCCTACGAGCAGTACTTC.

This clonotype appeared many times. The V call is TRBV30, the J call TRBJ2-3; possibly TRBD2 for D (5 bases). The CDR3 spans 11 residues. Deletions cut 5 bases from V and 5 bases from J, with 8 bases between. Germline V gives CDR1 GTSNPN, CDR2 SVGIG (reference sequence). This CDR3 is CAWEGGDTQYF. Here the CDR3 DNA reads TGTGCCTGGGAGGGTGGAGATACGCAGTATTTT.

This clonotype was observed a few times. The chain uses TRBV19 and TRBJ2-3; no definite D call. Trimming left V 4 bases short and J 11 bases short, with 13 bases between. CDR3 length: 12 residues. CDR1 and CDR2 from the germline V gene are LNHDA and SQIVND (reference sequence). The CDR3: CASSTPPLEQYF. Here the CDR3 DNA reads TGTGCCAGTAGTACACCACCTCTTGAGCAGTATTTT.

This clonotype was counted many times. V usage is TRBV7-3 and J usage is TRBJ2-6; a possible D gene is TRBD2 (5 bases). This CDR3 region has 16 residues. Germline V gives CDR1 SGHTA, CDR2 FQGTGA. Between the trimmed V and J ends, which lost 7 bases and 4 bases, there was a span of 17 bases. The CDR3, as DNA: TGTGCCAGCAACCAGGACGGACTTTCCGGGGCCAACGTCCTGACTTTC. It encodes CASNQDGLSGANVLTF.

The chain combines TRBV7-3 with TRBJ2-1, with TRBD1 identical over 12 bases. The V gene's germline CDR1 is SGHTA and CDR2 FQGTGA. The CDR3 has 16 amino acids. The V and J ends lost 5 bases and 0 bases, in that order; junction bases with no gene match: 2. CDR3 DNA sequence: TGTGCCAGCAGCCCGGGACAGGGGGCCTCCTACAATGAGCAGTTCTTC. Encoded protein: CASSPGQGASYNEQFF.

This clonotype was counted many times. The J gene is TRBJ2-7, the V gene TRBV6-6; 8 nucleotides match TRBD2. This CDR3 is built from 15 residues. J gave up 7 bases and V 1 base, and 9 bases lay outside the gene matches. From germline, CDR1 is MNHNY and CDR2 SVGAGI (reference sequence). The CDR3 is CASSYYGGGVGEQYF. The CDR3 DNA is TGTGCCAGCAGTTACTACGGGGGGGGAGTGGGGGAGCAGTACTTC.

In its sample, this clonotype was seen many times. V and J are TRBV27 and TRBJ2-7; tentatively, D is TRBD1 (5 bases). With 1 base removed from V and 4 bases from J, the gap between germline ends came to 8 bases. From germline, CDR1 is MNHEY and CDR2 SMNVEV (reference sequence). The CDR3 is made up of 13 amino acids. This CDR3 reads CASSLFRGYEQYF. The CDR3, as DNA: TGTGCCAGCAGTTTATTTAGGGGTTACGAGCAGTACTTC.

In regard to this clonotype: Being one base from a much bigger clone, this may be a read error. Because the CDR3 is missing its conserved closing phenylalanine or tryptophan, this is likely a read error. This rearrangement joins TRBV25-1 to TRBJ1-1; 11 bases are a match to TRBD1. Per germline, CDR1 MGHDK and CDR2 SYGVNS. After removal of 4 bases from V and 6 bases from J, the junction contained 1 base not matched to a gene. CDR3 length: 13 residues. The CDR3 sequence is CASSVGQGAEAFL. CDR3 coding DNA: TGTGCCAGCAGTGTGGGACAGGGGGCTGAAGCTTTCCTT.

The V gene is TRBV7-9, the J gene TRBJ1-1, with unresolved D. Between the trimmed V and J ends, which lost 1 base and 0 bases, there was a span of 9 bases. Germline CDR1 SEHNR, CDR2 FQNEAQ (reference sequence). The CDR3 totals 15 residues. Written as DNA, the CDR3 is TGTGCCAGCAGCTTAGAGGAGGGTTTGAACACTGAAGCTTTCTTT. Translating it yields CASSLEEGLNTEAFF. Full variable domain (remainder filled in from reference TRBV7-9 and TRBJ1-1): DTGVSQNPRHKITKRGQNVTFRCDPISEHNRLYWYRQTLGQGPEFLTYFQNEAQLEKSRLLSDRFSAERPKGSFSTLEIQRTEQGDSAMYLCASSLEEGLNTEAFFGQGTRLTVV.

Remarks on this clonotype: Given a much more abundant clone one base away, this may be a read error. The chain carries TRBV5-6 and TRBJ1-1, with a tentative D call TRBD1 (5 bases). The V end was cut by 1 base, the J end by 4 bases, with 14 bases between. The V gene's germline CDR1 is SGHDT and CDR2 YYEEEE. The CDR3 loop spans 15 amino acids. The CDR3 DNA reads TGTGCCAGCAGCTTGAGGGGAGGACCCCCCACTGAAGCTTTCTTT. Its translation is CASSLRGGPPTEAFF.

This clonotype has a count of ten or more. J is TRBJ2-7 and V is TRBV29-1, with 7 bases lining up with TRBD1. The CDR3 covers 16 residues. Germline V CDR1 and CDR2: SQVTM, ANQGSEA. After removal of 1 base from V and 3 bases from J, the junction contained 12 bases not matched to a gene. CDR3 DNA sequence: TGCAGCGTTGAAGGGTTTCCCGGGACAGCCGACTACGAGCAGTACTTC. It translates to CSVEGFPGTADYEQYF.

The sample holds one count of this clonotype. A much larger clone differs by one base, so this may be a read error. The chain has TRBV13 and TRBJ1-3, with D unclear. The germline gives CDR1 PRHDT, CDR2 FYEKMQ (reference sequence). V dropped 3 bases and J dropped 11 bases, with 5 bases sitting between them. The CDR3 has 10 amino acids. CDR3 DNA: TGTGCCAGCAGCTTCAACGCCATATATTTT. Its translation is CASSFNAIYF.

V usage is TRBV2 and J usage is TRBJ2-5, with 8 bases lining up with TRBD1. The CDR3 sequence is 15 residues long. Losses at the gene ends were 0 bases for V and 1 base for J; bases not matched to a gene: 1. Germline V gene data show CDR1 as SNHLY and CDR2 as FYNNEI. In nucleotides, the CDR3 is TGTGCCAGCAGTGAAGCTGGGACAGGCCAAGAGACCCAGTACTTC. This sequence encodes CASSEAGTGQETQYF.

Many counts were recorded for this clonotype. This chain joins TRBV9 and TRBJ2-3; D possibly corresponds to TRBD2 (5 bases). CDR3 length: 12 amino acids. Per germline, CDR1 SGDLS and CDR2 YYNGEE. V lost 3 bases to trimming and J lost 8 bases, with 10 bases between them. CDR3 region: CASSAPRGTQYF. For the CDR3, the DNA is TGTGCCAGCAGCGCCCCCCGGGGTACGCAGTATTTT.

This clonotype was observed many times. J is TRBJ2-7 and V is TRBV29-1, with TRBD2 as a possible D gene (6 bases). The CDR3 length is 14 residues. Trimming cost V 0 bases and J 0 bases, with 9 bases left between them. In germline, CDR1 is SQVTM, CDR2 ANQGSEA. CDR3 nucleotide sequence: TGCAGCGTTGAAGATTGGGGGGACTCCTACGAGCAGTACTTC. Encoded protein: CSVEDWGDSYEQYF.

This chain uses TRBV10-3 with TRBJ2-1, with a weak D call TRBD1 (5 bases). The germline gives CDR1 ENHRY, CDR2 SYGVKD. The V end lost 7 bases, the J end lost 0 bases, and 16 bases lay between the germline ends. The CDR3 extends over 16 amino acids. CDR3 DNA sequence: TGTGCCATCACCACAACAGGCTCGAGCTCCTACAATGAGCAGTTCTTC. Translating gives CAITTTGSSSYNEQFF.

This clonotype was observed at least ten times. The CDR3 DNA follows: TGTGCCAGCAGCTCCGGACTCAGCTCCTACGAGCAGTACTTC. Translation: CASSSGLSSYEQYF. This chain joins TRBV5-4 and TRBJ2-7; D might be TRBD2 (5 bases). V was pared by 3 bases and J by 0 bases, with 10 bases between. This CDR3 comprises 14 residues. From germline, CDR1 is SGHNT and CDR2 YYREEE (reference sequence).

The V and J genes are TRBV6-2 or TRBV6-3 and TRBJ2-7; 8 nucleotides align to TRBD2. The CDR3 consists of 15 residues. J gave up 2 bases and V 2 bases, and 5 bases lay outside the gene matches. In germline, CDR1 is MNHEY, CDR2 SVGEGT. Written as DNA, the CDR3 is TGTGCCAGCAGTTACCTGGCGGGGGGTACCTACGAGCAGTACTTC. Residues: CASSYLAGGTYEQYF.

The genes are TRBV20-1 and TRBJ2-1, with 16 bases that match TRBD2. The length of the CDR3 is 21 residues. Losses at the gene ends were 3 bases for V and 0 bases for J; bases not matched to a gene: 14. Germline-derived CDR1 and CDR2 are DFQATT and SNEGSKA (reference sequence). This CDR3 reads CSARQTPGLAGGLISYNEQFF. For the CDR3, the DNA is TGCAGTGCTAGGCAAACTCCGGGACTAGCGGGAGGGCTCATCTCCTACAATGAGCAGTTCTTC.

The table lists this clonotype with many counts. The gene calls are TRBV20-1 and TRBJ2-7; TRBD2 is a possible D gene (6 bases). Per the germline V gene, CDR1 is DFQATT and CDR2 is SNEGSKA (reference sequence). Trimming stripped 5 bases from V and 5 bases from J, with 10 bases between. The CDR3 covers 11 residues. The CDR3 DNA reads as TGCAGTGCTGGACGGGGGAACGAGCAGTACTTC. This encodes CSAGRGNEQYF.

This clonotype was seen repeatedly, ten times or more. The V gene is TRBV11-2, the J gene TRBJ2-7; no clear D gene. Trimming cost V 0 bases and J 2 bases, with 5 bases left between them. The CDR3 length is 13 residues. Germline values: CDR1 SGHAT, CDR2 FQNNGV. CDR3 DNA sequence: TGTGCCAGCAGCTTAGACCCGGCCTACGAGCAGTACTTC. Translated: CASSLDPAYEQYF.

Regarding this clonotype: This may arise from a read error, as a much more abundant clone is one base away. Because it lacks the conserved phenylalanine or tryptophan at the end, this CDR3 is likely a read error. The chain is built from TRBV7-9 and TRBJ2-7; the D gene is possibly TRBD2 (5 bases). V dropped 4 bases and J dropped 0 bases, with 13 bases sitting between them. Germline CDR1 SEHNR, CDR2 FQNEAQ (reference sequence). The CDR3 has 15 amino acids. The CDR3 loop is CASSSGGAYSYEQYL. The CDR3 DNA is TGTGCCAGCAGCTCAGGAGGAGCGTACTCCTACGAGCAGTACCTC.

The table lists this clonotype with many counts. V gene TRBV6-5 combines with J gene TRBJ1-3; no clear D gene. The CDR3 has 14 residues. V lost 7 bases and J 0 bases, leaving 10 bases between the germline ends. Germline loops: CDR1 MNHEY, CDR2 SVGAGI. CDR3 in amino acids: CASTRLSSGNTIYF. The CDR3 region has the DNA TGTGCCAGCACTCGCTTAAGCTCTGGAAACACCATATATTTT.

This clonotype came up a few times. The chain employs TRBV20-1 and TRBJ2-3; 8 bases agree with TRBD1. Losses at the gene ends were 3 bases for V and 4 bases for J; bases not matched to a gene: 12. CDR1 DFQATT and CDR2 SNEGSKA come from the germline V gene (reference sequence). CDR3 length: 16 amino acids. Written as DNA, the CDR3 is TGCAGTGCTAGGTGGGGTTGGTCAGGGGGCGCAGATACGCAGTATTTT. Residues: CSARWGWSGGADTQYF.

This clonotype has ten or more counts. The genes are TRBV12-3 or TRBV12-4 and TRBJ2-5; TRBD2 is a possible D gene (6 bases). Trimming pared 2 bases from V and 4 bases from J, leaving 8 bases between. The CDR3 is 13 residues long. CDR3 sequence: CASSLLGRETQYF. The CDR3 DNA reads as TGTGCCAGCAGTTTACTCGGGAGAGAGACCCAGTACTTC.

This chain links TRBV10-3 with TRBJ2-2, with TRBD1 matching over 9 bases. J gave up 2 bases and V 0 bases, and 10 bases lay outside the gene matches. The CDR3 runs to 19 residues. Per the germline V gene, CDR1 is ENHRY and CDR2 is SYGVKD. For the CDR3, the DNA is TGTGCCATCAGTGAGTCAACAGGGGGCATTCGGTTTAACACCGGGGAGCTGTTTTTT. Encoded protein: CAISESTGGIRFNTGELFF.

This clonotype came up a few times. A much bigger clone sits one base away, suggesting this may be a read error. The CDR3 DNA is TGTGCCAGCAGCTTGCCGTCTGTGGGGCAAAGCAATCAGCCCCAGCATTTT. This codes for CASSLPSVGQSNQPQHF. The chain links TRBV7-9 to TRBJ1-5, with D tentatively TRBD1 (5 bases). Germline loops: CDR1 SEHNR, CDR2 FQNEAQ (reference sequence). This CDR3 contains 17 residues. The V gene lost 3 bases and the J gene lost 1 base, with 16 bases spanning the gap.

Of note for this clonotype: A much larger clone differs from this one at a single base, so this may be a read error. The CDR3 ends on some other residue instead of the conserved phenylalanine or tryptophan, so this is likely a read error. The chain is built from TRBV4-3 and TRBJ1-2, with TRBD1 matching 7 bases. There are 15 residues in the CDR3. Germline lookup yields CDR1 LGHNA and CDR2 YSLEER. Trimming removed 1 base from V and 6 bases from J; junction bases left unmatched: 8. For the CDR3, the DNA is TGCGCCAGCAGCCAAGGGCAGGGGGTCGTGCATGGCTACACCGTC. Protein sequence: CASSQGQGVVHGYTV.

This clonotype was recorded at least ten times. The J gene is TRBJ2-7, the V gene TRBV6-5; 9 bases match TRBD2. The CDR3 loop spans 17 amino acids. Germline trimming cut 5 bases from V and 2 bases from J; bases unmatched to any gene: 13. Germline values: CDR1 MNHEY, CDR2 SVGAGI. This CDR3 reads CASSPTTPGLAAYEQYF. In DNA, the CDR3 is TGTGCCAGCAGTCCGACGACACCGGGACTAGCAGCCTACGAGCAGTACTTC.